This TCR beta chain was recorded in a study of cytomegalovirus exposure and HLA in healthy donors (dated by TCRdb to about 2017). Study-wide context: An earlier analysis of under 600 of the donors reported about 250 Gb of sequence data and some 100 million unique TCR beta sequences from around 200 million T cells. Donor age, sex, ethnicity and CMV serostatus were compiled together with the repertoire data. The study was designed to test whether signatures of past pathogen exposure could be identified by cataloging public T cell receptors. In a later analysis, previously published TCR beta repertoires from 500 to 750 donors were re-analyzed and high-resolution HLA genotyping was added so that TCR occurrence patterns could be studied. The T cell repertoires of under 750 subjects were profiled by immunosequencing and related to cytomegalovirus serostatus. Among the roughly 430 genotyped donors, under 90% belonged to the genetic ancestry cluster associated with self-reported Caucasian donors. In addition to the first cohort of roughly 670 subjects, a separate validation cohort of 120 different subjects was used. Genome-wide SNP genotypes for about 60% of the roughly 700 donors were used in a later genetic analysis, which treated that subset as a discovery cohort. The number of donors typed differed by locus, with about 629-630 for A, B, C, DRB1 and DQB1, roughly 520 for DQA1, 600 to 610 for DPA1, and 400 to 490 for DPB1. The later analysis used no new phenotypic data to find candidate immune exposures, relying instead on TCR beta sequences and their occurrence across donors. An early release that covered some 640 HLA-typed donors contained about 300 gigabases of sequencing data and tens of millions of unique TCR sequences. Among some 400 genotyped donors of the cohort, an average of approximately 240,000 unique TCR beta nucleotide sequences was sequenced per donor, of which 15% to 20% were non-productive. Every discovery cohort repertoire had been produced on one sequencing platform. The study combined high-throughput TCR immunosequencing, statistical association of individual TCRs with disease status, and machine learning to predict cytomegalovirus infection status. To decide whether each TCR beta V gene segment behaved as functional or pseudogenic, an earlier analysis of some 570 of the donors relied on high-throughput TCR beta sequencing. Both class I and class II loci were covered by HLA typing, at four-digit resolution. Roughly 5 DR-DQ haplotypes were handled as single units for association and clustering because linkage in the cohort was strong.

The cohort was made up of roughly 670 healthy bone marrow donors. Cohort members were all nominally healthy when sampled, although unrecorded immune exposures were likely present. The donor was CMV seronegative and belonged to the group of 320 or so seronegative cohort members. Each donor provided a peripheral blood sample, and peripheral blood mononuclear cells were used for TCR beta sequencing. The Qiagen DNeasy Blood Extraction Kit was used to extract genomic DNA from the blood cell samples. Study-wide findings and limitations: Most TCR sequences were seen in very few donors, while some public TCRs were found in many individuals. For the cohort, immune exposure information was limited to CMV serostatus. Cytomegalovirus status was reported to be diagnosed by the classifier with high specificity and sensitivity in both the original and validation cohorts. A later analysis found that HLA-associated TCR beta chains were more clonally expanded and had lower generation probabilities than equally common non-associated chains. Fewer than 20 rarely observed V segments, including chromosome 9 orphons, were excluded from the earlier analysis of a few hundred of the donors because counts were too low. A cluster of highly shared sequence variants was judged likely to represent a technical artifact of the sequencing pipeline. Three of the identified cytomegalovirus-associated TCR beta chains were confirmed in vitro to be specific for cytomegalovirus antigens. In a later analysis, most CMV-associated TCR beta chains were found to appear HLA-restricted, with HLA associations seemingly driven largely by CMV exposure. Correlated functional status among segregating V segments might reflect linkage disequilibrium, but an unknown experimental factor could not be ruled out. In this cohort, only TCR beta chains were sequenced, and detectable features were limited by the absence of alpha or paired-chain data. A further reported finding was that TCR beta sequences accurately predicted the HLA-A and HLA-B alleles for most subjects in the first cohort. Broadly in line with IMGT annotations, most TCR beta V segments showed up in productive rearrangements about 87% or about 30% of the time in an earlier analysis of several hundred of the donors. Roughly uniform sequencing depth across donors was assumed in presence/absence analyses, although this assumption may not hold. According to a later analysis, TCR association rates differed among HLA loci, with DRB1 alleles showing the most associated TCRs and HLA-C alleles showing the fewest. The authors suggested that the approach could potentially be generalized to other disease states and immunological phenotypes. A later analysis associated 15,000 to 20,000 TCR beta sequences with specific HLA alleles at a false discovery rate of 0.05. Because HLA typing was unavailable for some donors at each locus, only the typed subset was used in association tests. Several of the top co-occurrence clusters appeared to be linked to parvovirus B19, influenza, CMV and Epstein-Barr virus, according to a later analysis. In a later genetic analysis, fewer N-insertions in productive TCRs were reported among donors in an Asian-associated ancestry cluster than the roughly 700-donor mean. V-gene and J-gene trimming of TCR beta chains was associated with a missense DCLRE1C variant in a later genetic analysis, and the association was replicated in an independent cohort. A total of about 150 TCR beta chains were listed by the study as associated with cytomegalovirus. When HLA alleles, especially DR and DQ, strongly co-occurred, attributing TCR associations to individual alleles was difficult.

Preparation of the library involved the immunoSEQ multiplex PCR assay. For the multiplex PCR, a mixture combining 60 forward primers for TCR Vbeta segments and 13 reverse primers for TCR Jbeta segments was used. The CDR3 region of rearranged TCR beta genes was amplified from genomic DNA with a multiplex PCR assay. Amplified TCR beta libraries were sequenced as 87-base-pair reads on the Illumina HiSeq System. The original methods were these. A later analysis tallied approximately 87 million unique TCR beta chains across the 610 or so repertoires, and approximately 12 million of those chains were shared by two or more donors. Raw reads were error-corrected and collapsed into unique sequences by a nearest-neighbor algorithm in which closely related sequences were merged to remove PCR and sequencing errors. CDR3 sequences were aligned to IMGT reference sequences to assign V, D and J gene segments. Each retained sequence needed at least a six-nucleotide match to both a V gene segment and a J gene segment. A rearrangement counted as productive if the CDR3 had no stop codons and remained in frame with V and J, and every other rearrangement counted as non-productive. Following IMGT convention, CDR3 was defined as the stretch from the second conserved V-encoded cysteine to the conserved J-encoded phenylalanine. Sequences without an unambiguous match to a single V gene segment were excluded from the earlier analysis of 587 of the donors. An earlier analysis of about 590 of the donors classified V segments as functional when productive rearrangements were above 56.7% and as segregating when the standard deviation between donors was above 5%. A statistical classification framework was built for diagnosing cytomegalovirus status from the catalog of TCR beta chain sequences. V and J gene assignment, in a later analysis, came from comparing TCR nucleotide sequences with IMGT/GENE-DB human TR gene sequences. A later analysis assigned CDR3 sequences and most-parsimonious VDJ recombination scenarios with the TCRdist pipeline. In a later analysis, each TCR beta chain was defined by its CDR3 amino acid sequence together with its V-gene family, and reads lacking a unique V-gene family were excluded. To address suspected cross-contamination and a sequencing artifact, a later analysis removed several hundred highly shared, low-generation-probability nucleotide sequences. In a later analysis, a clonal expansion index for each public chain was calculated from normalized within-repertoire ranks of inferred template counts. A later analysis computed generation probabilities with a VDJ recombination model fitted to out-of-frame rearrangements, and checked the results against IGoR. Hypergeometric tests were used in a later analysis to score TCR-TCR, TCR-HLA and TCR-CMV co-occurrence, with a repertoire-size bias correction applied to the TCR pairs. To estimate false discovery rates, a later analysis permuted the HLA or CMV assignments 20 times. In a later analysis, co-occurring TCRs were grouped using DBSCAN, and TCRdist sequence similarity was added for clustering within HLA-allele-positive subsets. Co-occurrence clustering excluded repertoires with fewer than 30,000 or more than 120,000 public chains, plus five with anomalous nucleotide sharing. Held by TCRdb, this immuneACCESS table contains in-frame sequences only and omits some clones. Under half of the omission traces to an unresolved V gene where checked; the cause of the rest is unknown. V, J and clone size reflect that table, while D and trimming were determined from the DNA. In this sample the table shows 150,000 to 200,000 clones, over 75% of which occur a single time. The ten largest clones add up to 1.6% of the sample.

As concerns this clone: What this receptor recognizes is not known. The junction and the germline gene differ at one end; a read error may be behind it.

The source material was PBMCs. The TCR was taken from a woman aged 30 to 39 in good health and CMV-seronegative.

The bases are TGTTCCAGCAGCTTCCCCGGGACAGGGACCTACGAGCAGTACTTC. Its product reads: CSSSFPGTGTYEQYF. The sequence is built from TRBV7-9 and TRBJ2-7, with 9 central nucleotides matching TRBD1. Its CDR3 holds 15 amino acids, cysteine through phenylalanine. The CDR3 DNA has 45 bases and is translated from base 1. The germline V gene (reference sequence) specifies SEHNR as CDR1 and FQNEAQ as CDR2.